The clone carrying this TCR beta chain was counted between two and nine times. What it recognizes is unknown. This CDR3 is built from 14 residues. Per the germline V gene, CDR1 is SGHAT and CDR2 is FQNNGV. The trim removed 2 bases at V and 5 bases at J, leaving 2 bases unmatched. This specimen belongs to a study of beta chain features in type 1 diabetes. Findings of the study overall: Comparison showed that naive, central memory and Treg TCRB repertoires appeared more similar among patients than among healthy donors. Shorter templates may be favored by PCR, equally so in patients and controls. Among all four CD4+ subsets, Type 1 diabetes patients had TCRB CDR3s that were moderately but significantly shorter.

The whole isolated RNA underwent reverse transcription, so sequencing captured expressed TCRB transcripts. Libraries were prepared by immunoSEQ multiplex PCR; TCRdb keeps only in-frame clonotypes and omits some of them. The sample lists about 650,000 clones, approximately 13% occurring once. The TCR was taken from a man in his thirties or forties with type 1 diabetes. Sample: naive CD4+ T cells from blood. This chain connects TRBV11-2 to TRBJ1-5; the match to TRBD1 covers 8 bases. The CDR3 sequence is CASSLRQGHQPQHF. The CDR3 DNA reads as TGTGCCAGCAGCTTAAGACAGGGGCATCAGCCCCAGCATTTT.